The clone carrying this TCR beta chain has a single count. Its target is unknown. The record originates from a study of T cell responses to AZD1222 COVID-19 vaccine. The CDR3 contains 13 residues. Germline CDR1 MNHEY, CDR2 SMNVEV (reference sequence). Trimming cost V 4 bases and J 5 bases, with 8 bases left between them. Profiling relied on immunoSEQ multiplex PCR, and the TCRdb table lists in-frame clones only, not all of them. The data show about 120,000 clones, with 90% seen just once and about 7% held by the top ten. Points from the study as a whole: Sampled repertoires all dated from after the peak T cell response. Seropositive AZD1222 recipients at baseline numbered only five or six. Spike-specific TCR breadth and depth both grew after two AZD1222 doses.

This rearrangement joins TRBV27 to TRBJ2-2, with D possibly matching TRBD1 (5 bases). Sample: peripheral blood, taken on day 0 of AZD1222 vaccination. The clonotype originates from an adult in good health. The CDR3 spells CASSSGATGELFF. The CDR3 region has the DNA TGTGCCAGCAGTTCTGGGGCTACCGGGGAGCTGTTTTTT.